A selection of T cell receptor beta chains follows, all from one sample in a study of blood T cells in healthy people across ages. TCRdb independently ran MiXCR on the 5' RACE reads; one entry per CDR3 protein. The sample includes roughly 800,000 distinct CDR3 sequences, around a quarter of them seen just once. This same sample was also part of a study on T cells of mothers and their children.

Sequencing used blood. Every receptor here comes from a boy between 10 and 17 years old in good health. Each CDR3 is given with its conserved first and last residue. D genes are given only for firm matches. Clone size, where shown, is once, few, many, or a class for clones that have expanded.

TRBD2	TRBV28	TRBJ2-7	NA	CASSSSGGGPTYEQYF	TGTGCCAGCAGTTCTAGCGGGGGGGGCCCTACCTACGAGCAGTACTTC
NA	TRBV28	TRBJ2-7	NA	CASTGRGVEQYF	TGTGCCAGCACCGGAAGAGGCGTTGAGCAGTACTTC
TRBD2	TRBV7-6	TRBJ2-3	NA	CASSPLAGISTDTQYF	TGTGCCAGCAGCCCACTAGCGGGGATAAGCACAGATACGCAGTATTTT
NA	TRBV6-2/TRBV6-3	TRBJ2-5	NA	CASSYFPAQTQETQYF	TGTGCCAGCAGTTACTTTCCAGCGCAAACCCAAGAGACCCAGTACTTC
TRBD2	TRBV28	TRBJ2-7	few	CASSLSAGESIYEQYF	TGTGCCAGCAGTTTATCGGCGGGAGAATCCATTTACGAGCAGTACTTC
TRBD2	TRBV24-1	TRBJ2-1	few	CATSDFRRGGFYNEQFF	TGTGCCACCAGTGATTTTCGGCGGGGGGGCTTCTACAATGAGCAGTTCTTC
NA	TRBV27	TRBJ1-1	many	CASSFGVETEAFF	TGTGCCAGCAGTTTCGGGGTAGAGACTGAAGCTTTCTTT
TRBD2	TRBV3-1	TRBJ2-7	NA	CASSQVTSGYYEQYF	TGTGCCAGCAGCCAAGTGACTAGCGGATACTACGAGCAGTACTTC
TRBD1	TRBV18	TRBJ2-7	few	CASSQGQKYEQYF	TGTGCCAGCTCTCAGGGACAGAAATACGAGCAGTACTTC
NA	TRBV6-5	TRBJ2-1	NA	CASRPGTMSYNEQFF	TGTGCCAGCAGGCCCGGGACCATGTCCTACAATGAGCAGTTCTTC
NA	TRBV7-2	TRBJ2-1	NA	CASSLRTTDNEQFF	TGTGCCAGCAGCTTACGGACTACTGACAATGAGCAGTTCTTC
NA	TRBV4-3	TRBJ2-7	few	CASSQVPIGVPKSYEQYF	TGCGCCAGCAGCCAAGTCCCGATTGGGGTTCCTAAATCCTACGAGCAGTACTTC
TRBD2	TRBV11-2	TRBJ2-1	NA	CASSFELARNEQFF	TGTGCCAGCAGCTTCGAACTAGCGCGCAATGAGCAGTTCTTC
NA	TRBV11-2	TRBJ2-5	few	CASSPVLAQYQETQYF	TGTGCCAGCAGCCCAGTACTAGCCCAGTACCAAGAGACCCAGTACTTC
TRBD2	TRBV5-4	TRBJ2-5	NA	CASSDTKLANVGPGQETQYF	TGTGCCAGCAGCGATACGAAACTAGCGAACGTTGGGCCCGGGCAAGAGACCCAGTACTTC
TRBD2	TRBV4-1	TRBJ2-1	few	CASSQDKASGIYNEQFF	TGCGCCAGCAGCCAAGATAAGGCTAGCGGGATCTACAATGAGCAGTTCTTC
NA	TRBV27	TRBJ1-3	NA	CASSNTGFSGNTIYF	TGTGCCAGCAGTAATACAGGGTTCTCTGGAAACACCATATATTTT
TRBD2	TRBV28	TRBJ2-7	few	CASSLSMGLGGLSYEQYF	TGTGCCAGCAGTTTATCAATGGGTCTCGGGGGGTTGAGCTACGAGCAGTACTTC
NA	TRBV20-1	TRBJ2-3	few	CSARDQGSQTDTQYF	TGCAGTGCTAGAGATCAGGGCTCACAGACAGATACGCAGTATTTT
NA	TRBV3-1	TRBJ2-2	NA	CASSQVWVGELFF	TGTGCCAGCAGCCAAGTGTGGGTCGGGGAGCTGTTTTTT
NA	TRBV15	TRBJ2-7	NA	CATSLLRGQSYEQYF	TGTGCCACCAGTCTTTTAAGAGGGCAATCCTACGAGCAGTACTTC
NA	TRBV12-3/TRBV12-4	TRBJ2-3	few	CASSLSGSGYF	TGTGCCAGCAGTTTAAGTGGAAGTGGGTATTTT
NA	TRBV20-1	TRBJ1-5	NA	CSADPAGARNQPQHF	TGCAGTGCAGACCCCGCGGGGGCCCGCAATCAGCCCCAGCATTTT
NA	TRBV6-5	TRBJ1-2	few	CASSERLEGYTF	TGTGCCAGCAGTGAGCGTCTTGAGGGCTACACCTTC
NA	TRBV28	TRBJ2-7	NA	CASSPRVGNYEQYF	TGTGCCAGCAGTCCCCGGGTCGGCAACTACGAGCAGTACTTC
NA	TRBV27	TRBJ1-2	few	CASSFSSNYGYTF	TGTGCCAGCAGTTTCTCCTCAAACTATGGCTACACCTTC
NA	TRBV7-8	TRBJ2-3	few	CASSLRPVLEGDTQYF	TGTGCCAGCAGCCTACGTCCCGTCTTAGAAGGAGATACGCAGTATTTT
NA	TRBV28	TRBJ2-7	few	CATTPGTHFPYEQYF	TGTGCCACCACGCCCGGGACCCATTTCCCCTACGAGCAGTACTTC
TRBD2	TRBV12-3/TRBV12-4	TRBJ2-2	NA	CASSAPGTKIPKNTGELFF	TGTGCCAGCAGTGCCCCCGGGACTAAGATCCCTAAGAACACCGGGGAGCTGTTTTTT
NA	TRBV7-9	TRBJ1-3	NA	CASSLAGNRGGNTIYF	TGTGCCAGCAGCTTAGCGGGGAATCGAGGCGGAAACACCATATATTTT
TRBD2	TRBV20-1	TRBJ2-1	NA	CSAPPSGASIDNEQFF	TGCAGTGCGCCCCCTAGCGGGGCCTCGATCGACAATGAGCAGTTCTTC
TRBD2	TRBV7-8	TRBJ2-7	NA	CASSLPGLAGLPSYEQYF	TGTGCCAGCAGCTTGCCGGGACTAGCGGGCCTGCCCTCCTACGAGCAGTACTTC
TRBD1	TRBV28	TRBJ2-3	NA	CATGGNRGRDTQYF	TGTGCCACGGGCGGAAACAGGGGTAGAGATACGCAGTATTTT